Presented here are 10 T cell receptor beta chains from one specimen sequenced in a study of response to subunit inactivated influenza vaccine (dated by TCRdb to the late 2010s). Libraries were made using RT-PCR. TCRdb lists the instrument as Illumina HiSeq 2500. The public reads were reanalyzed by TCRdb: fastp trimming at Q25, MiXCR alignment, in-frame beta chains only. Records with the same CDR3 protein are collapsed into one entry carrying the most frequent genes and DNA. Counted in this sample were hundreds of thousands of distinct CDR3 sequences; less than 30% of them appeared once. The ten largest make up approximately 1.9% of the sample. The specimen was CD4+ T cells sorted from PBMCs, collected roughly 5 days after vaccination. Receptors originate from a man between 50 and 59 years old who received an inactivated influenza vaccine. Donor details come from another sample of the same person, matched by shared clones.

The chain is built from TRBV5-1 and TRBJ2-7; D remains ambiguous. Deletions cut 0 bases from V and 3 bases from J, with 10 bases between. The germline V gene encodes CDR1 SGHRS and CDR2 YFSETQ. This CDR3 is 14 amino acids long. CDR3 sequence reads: CASSLAGNYYEQYF. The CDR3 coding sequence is TGCGCCAGCAGCTTGGCCGGAAACTACTACGAGCAGTACTTC.

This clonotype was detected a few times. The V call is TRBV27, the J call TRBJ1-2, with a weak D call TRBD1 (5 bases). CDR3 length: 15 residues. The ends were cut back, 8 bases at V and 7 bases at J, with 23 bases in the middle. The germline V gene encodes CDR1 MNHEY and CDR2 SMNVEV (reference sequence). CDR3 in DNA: TGTGCCAGCGGACCCTATGGGGGGAATCGGCGTGGCTACACCTTC. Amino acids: CASGPYGGNRRGYTF.

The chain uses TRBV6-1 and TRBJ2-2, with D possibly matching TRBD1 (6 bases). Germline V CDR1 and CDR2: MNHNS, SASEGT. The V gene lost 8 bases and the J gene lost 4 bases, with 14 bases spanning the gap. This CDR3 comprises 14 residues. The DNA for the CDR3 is TGTGCCAGCCGCCGGGACACCCGCACCGGGGAGCTGTTTTTT. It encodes CASRRDTRTGELFF.

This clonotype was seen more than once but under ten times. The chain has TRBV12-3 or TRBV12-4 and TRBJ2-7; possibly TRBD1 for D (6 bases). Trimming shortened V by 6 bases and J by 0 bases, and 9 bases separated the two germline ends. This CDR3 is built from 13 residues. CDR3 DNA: TGTGCCAGCAGGAGGGACACCTCCTACGAGCAGTACTTC. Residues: CASRRDTSYEQYF.

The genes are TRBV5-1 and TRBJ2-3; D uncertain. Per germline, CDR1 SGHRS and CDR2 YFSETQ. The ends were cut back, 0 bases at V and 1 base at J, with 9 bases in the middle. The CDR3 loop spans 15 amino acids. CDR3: CASSLGSLRTDTQYF. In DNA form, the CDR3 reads TGCGCCAGCAGCTTGGGGTCCTTACGCACAGATACGCAGTATTTT.

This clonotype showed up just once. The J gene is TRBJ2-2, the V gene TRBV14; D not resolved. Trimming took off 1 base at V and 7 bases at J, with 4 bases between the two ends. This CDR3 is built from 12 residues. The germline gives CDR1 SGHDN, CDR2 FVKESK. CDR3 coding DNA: TGTGCCAGCAGCCAAGCTATCGGGGAGCTGTTTTTT. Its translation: CASSQAIGELFF.

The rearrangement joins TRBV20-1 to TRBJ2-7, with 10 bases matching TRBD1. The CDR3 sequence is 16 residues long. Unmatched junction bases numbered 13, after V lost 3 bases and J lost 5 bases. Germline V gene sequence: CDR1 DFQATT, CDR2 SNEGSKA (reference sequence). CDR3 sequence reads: CSARSATGGAIDEQYF. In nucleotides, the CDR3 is TGCAGTGCTAGGTCCGCGACAGGGGGCGCGATCGACGAGCAGTACTTC.

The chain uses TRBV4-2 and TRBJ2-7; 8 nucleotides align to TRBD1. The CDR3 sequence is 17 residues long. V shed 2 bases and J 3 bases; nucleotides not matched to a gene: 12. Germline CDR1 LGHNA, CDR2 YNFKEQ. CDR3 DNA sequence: TGTGCCAGCAGCCAACACACGGGACAGGCGAAAATCTACGAGCAGTACTTC. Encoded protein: CASSQHTGQAKIYEQYF.

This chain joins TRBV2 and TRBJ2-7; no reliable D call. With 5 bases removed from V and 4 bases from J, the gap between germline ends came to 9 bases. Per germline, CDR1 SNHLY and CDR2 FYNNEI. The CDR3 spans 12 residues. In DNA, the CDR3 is TGTGCCAGCAGTCGCGCCCGGTACGAGCAGTACTTC. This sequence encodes CASSRARYEQYF.

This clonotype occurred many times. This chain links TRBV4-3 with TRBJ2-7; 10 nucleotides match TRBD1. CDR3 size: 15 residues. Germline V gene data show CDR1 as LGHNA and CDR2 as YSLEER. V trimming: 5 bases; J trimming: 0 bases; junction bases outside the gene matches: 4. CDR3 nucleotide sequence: TGCGCCAGCAGCTTAAGGACAGGGGGCTCCTACGAGCAGTACTTC. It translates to CASSLRTGGSYEQYF.